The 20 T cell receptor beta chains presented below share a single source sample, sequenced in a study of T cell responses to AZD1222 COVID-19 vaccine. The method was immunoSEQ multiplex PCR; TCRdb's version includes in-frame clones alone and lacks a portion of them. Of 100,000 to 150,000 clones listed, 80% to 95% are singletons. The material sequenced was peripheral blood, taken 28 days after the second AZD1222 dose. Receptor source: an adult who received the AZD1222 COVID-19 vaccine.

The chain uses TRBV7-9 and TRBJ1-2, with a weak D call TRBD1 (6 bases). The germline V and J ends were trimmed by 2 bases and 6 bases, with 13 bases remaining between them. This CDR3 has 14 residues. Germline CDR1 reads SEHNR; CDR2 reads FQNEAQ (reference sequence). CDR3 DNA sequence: TGTGCCAGCAGCTTATTACAGGGAGGAAATGGCTACACCTTC. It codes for CASSLLQGGNGYTF.

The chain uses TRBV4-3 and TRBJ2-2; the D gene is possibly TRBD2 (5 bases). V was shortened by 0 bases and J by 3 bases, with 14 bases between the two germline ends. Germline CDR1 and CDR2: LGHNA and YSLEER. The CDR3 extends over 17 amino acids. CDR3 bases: TGCGCCAGCAGCCAAGAAGCAGCGGCTAGATACACCGGGGAGCTGTTTTTT. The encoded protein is CASSQEAAARYTGELFF.

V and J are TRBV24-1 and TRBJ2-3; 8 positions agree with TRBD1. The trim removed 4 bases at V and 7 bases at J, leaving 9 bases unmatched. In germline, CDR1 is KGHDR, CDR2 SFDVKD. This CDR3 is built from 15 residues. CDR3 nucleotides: TGTGCCACCAGTGACCCCGGACAGGGTGAAAATACGCAGTATTTT. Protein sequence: CATSDPGQGENTQYF.

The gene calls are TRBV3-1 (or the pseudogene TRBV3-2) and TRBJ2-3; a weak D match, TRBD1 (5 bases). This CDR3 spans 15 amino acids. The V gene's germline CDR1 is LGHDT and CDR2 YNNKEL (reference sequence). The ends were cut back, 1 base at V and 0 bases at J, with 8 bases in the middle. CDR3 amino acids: CASSQGQISTDTQYF. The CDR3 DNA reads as TGTGCCAGCAGCCAAGGACAGATTAGCACAGATACGCAGTATTTT.

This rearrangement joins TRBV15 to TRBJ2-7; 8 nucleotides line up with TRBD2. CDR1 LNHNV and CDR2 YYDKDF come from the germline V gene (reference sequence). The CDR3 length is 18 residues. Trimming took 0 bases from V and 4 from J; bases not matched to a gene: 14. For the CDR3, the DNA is TGTGCCACCAGCAGAGAAATCGGGTTGGGAGCGGGAGTATACGAGCAGTACTTC. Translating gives CATSREIGLGAGVYEQYF.

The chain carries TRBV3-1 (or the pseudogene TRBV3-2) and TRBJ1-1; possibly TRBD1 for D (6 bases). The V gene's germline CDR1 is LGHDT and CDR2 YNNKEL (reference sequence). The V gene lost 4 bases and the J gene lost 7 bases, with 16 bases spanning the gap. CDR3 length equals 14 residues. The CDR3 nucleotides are TGTGCCAGCAGCCGGGACATTCCAACAAGTGAAGCTTTCTTT. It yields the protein CASSRDIPTSEAFF.

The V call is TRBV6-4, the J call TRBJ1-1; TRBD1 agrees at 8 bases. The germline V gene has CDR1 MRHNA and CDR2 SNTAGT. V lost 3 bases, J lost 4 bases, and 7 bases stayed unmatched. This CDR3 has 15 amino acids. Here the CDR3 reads CASSEDGQGFTEAFF. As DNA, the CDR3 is TGTGCCAGCAGTGAGGATGGACAGGGTTTCACTGAAGCTTTCTTT.

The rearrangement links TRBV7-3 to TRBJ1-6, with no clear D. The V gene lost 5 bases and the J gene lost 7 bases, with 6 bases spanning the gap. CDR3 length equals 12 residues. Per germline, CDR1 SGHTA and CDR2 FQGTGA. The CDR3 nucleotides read TGTGCCAGCAGCCTAGGAAATTCACCCCTCCACTTT. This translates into CASSLGNSPLHF.

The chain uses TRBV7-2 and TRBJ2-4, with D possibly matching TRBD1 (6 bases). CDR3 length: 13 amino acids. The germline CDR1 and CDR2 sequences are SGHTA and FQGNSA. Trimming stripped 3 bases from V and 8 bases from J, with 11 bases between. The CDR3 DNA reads TGTGCCAGCAGCTTCCAGACAGGAGACATTCAGTACTTC. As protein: CASSFQTGDIQYF.

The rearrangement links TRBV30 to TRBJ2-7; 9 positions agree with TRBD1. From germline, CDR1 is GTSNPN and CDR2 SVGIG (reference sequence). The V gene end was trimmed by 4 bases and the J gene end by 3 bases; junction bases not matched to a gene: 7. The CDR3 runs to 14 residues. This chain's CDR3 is CAWNSQGASYEQYF. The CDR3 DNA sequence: TGTGCCTGGAATTCACAGGGGGCGAGCTACGAGCAGTACTTC.

DNA for the CDR3: TGCGCCAGCAGCTTTATAGATCCCCGCACAGATACGCAGTATTTT. This encodes CASSFIDPRTDTQYF. The chain employs TRBV5-1 and TRBJ2-3; D is unclear. With 2 bases removed from V and 1 base from J, the gap between germline ends came to 11 bases. CDR3 length equals 15 residues. CDR1 SGHRS and CDR2 YFSETQ come from the germline V gene.

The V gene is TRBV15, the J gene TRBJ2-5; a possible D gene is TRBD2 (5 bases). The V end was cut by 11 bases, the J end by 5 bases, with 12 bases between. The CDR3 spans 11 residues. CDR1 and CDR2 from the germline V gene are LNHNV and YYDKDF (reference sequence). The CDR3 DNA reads TGTGCCGCCGCGACGGGGGAGACCCAGTACTTC. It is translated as CAAATGETQYF. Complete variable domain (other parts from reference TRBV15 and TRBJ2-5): DAMVIQNPRYQVTQFGKPVTLSCSQTLNHNVMYWYQQKSSQAPKLLFHYYDKDFNNEADTPDNFQSRRPNTSFCFLDIRSPGLGDTAMYLCAAATGETQYFGPGTRLLVL.

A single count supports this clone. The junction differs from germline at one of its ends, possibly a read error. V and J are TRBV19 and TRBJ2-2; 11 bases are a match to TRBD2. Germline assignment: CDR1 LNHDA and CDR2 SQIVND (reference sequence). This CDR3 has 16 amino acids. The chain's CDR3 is CASRWLAGGATGELFF. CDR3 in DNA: TGTGCTAGTAGGTGGCTAGCGGGAGGTGCCACCGGGGAGCTGTTTTTT.

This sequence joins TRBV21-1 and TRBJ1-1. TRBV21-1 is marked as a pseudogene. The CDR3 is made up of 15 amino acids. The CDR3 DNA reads TGTGCCAGCAGCAGAGGGGGGGCCATGAACACTGAAGCTTTCTTT. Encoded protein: CASSRGGAMNTEAFF.

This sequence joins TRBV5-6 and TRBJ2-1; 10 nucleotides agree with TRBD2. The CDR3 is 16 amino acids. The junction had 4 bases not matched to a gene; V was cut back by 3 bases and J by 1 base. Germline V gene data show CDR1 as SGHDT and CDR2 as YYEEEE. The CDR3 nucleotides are TGTGCCAGCAGCTCTAGCGGGAGTAGGTCCTACAATGAGCAGTTCTTC. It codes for CASSSSGSRSYNEQFF.

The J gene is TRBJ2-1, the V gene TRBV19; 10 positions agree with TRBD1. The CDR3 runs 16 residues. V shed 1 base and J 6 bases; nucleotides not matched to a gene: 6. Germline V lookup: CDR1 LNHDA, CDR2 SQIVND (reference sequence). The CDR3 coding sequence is TGTGCCAGTAGTATAGCAGGGACAGGGGTCGGCAATGAGCAGTTCTTC. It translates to CASSIAGTGVGNEQFF.

In DNA, the CDR3 is TGTGCCAGCAGCCAAGATGGGGCAGGACCCAATCAGCCCCAGCATTTT. The encoded protein is CASSQDGAGPNQPQHF. The chain links TRBV3-1 (or the pseudogene TRBV3-2) to TRBJ1-5; D might be TRBD1 (5 bases). V was cut by 0 bases and J by 3 bases, with 12 bases left in between. This CDR3 contains 16 residues. Germline loops: CDR1 LGHDT, CDR2 YNNKEL (reference sequence).

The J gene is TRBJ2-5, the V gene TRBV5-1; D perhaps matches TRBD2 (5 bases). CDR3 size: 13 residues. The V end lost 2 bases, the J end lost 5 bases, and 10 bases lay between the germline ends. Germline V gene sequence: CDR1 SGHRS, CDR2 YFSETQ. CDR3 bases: TGCGCCAGCAGCTTCGGAGGACGGGAGACCCAGTACTTC. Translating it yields CASSFGGRETQYF.

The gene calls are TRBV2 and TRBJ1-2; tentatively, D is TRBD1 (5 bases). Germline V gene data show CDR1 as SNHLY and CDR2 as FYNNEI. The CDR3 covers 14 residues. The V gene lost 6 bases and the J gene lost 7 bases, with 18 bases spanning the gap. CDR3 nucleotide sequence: TGTGCCAGCAGCCTAGGGACGGATATCTCTGGCTACACCTTC. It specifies CASSLGTDISGYTF.

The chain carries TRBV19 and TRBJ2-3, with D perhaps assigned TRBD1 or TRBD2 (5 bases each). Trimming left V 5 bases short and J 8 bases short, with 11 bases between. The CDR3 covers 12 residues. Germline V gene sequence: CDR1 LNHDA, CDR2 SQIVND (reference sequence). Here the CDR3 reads CASSPQRGTQYF. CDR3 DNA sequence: TGTGCCAGTAGTCCGCAGAGGGGTACGCAGTATTTT.